This T cell receptor beta chain was identified in a study of shared clonotypes between healthy human individuals. Regarding this clone: Its matching antigen is unknown.

Only in-frame clones appear in the TCRdb table, and some are missing; sequencing was by immunoSEQ multiplex PCR. The sample comprises about 2.1 million clones, approximately 94% of which are singletons, and under 2% rests with the top ten. Naive CD8 cells lacked CD45RO and underwent positive selection for CCR7, leaving out terminally differentiated effector memory CD45RA+ cells. Each of the donors was a healthy adult who was HIV-negative and had not had a recent acute infection or vaccination. Nashville, Tennessee was home to all donors, each a Caucasian adult. The CDR3 covers 20 residues. Points from the study as a whole: Naive subsets tended to show greater estimated richness than memory subsets. Genetic and exposure-history diversity was limited by the few donors.

The chain uses TRBV12-1 and TRBJ2-3; the table's D call, TRBD2, has no DNA check behind it. TRBV12-1 is designated a pseudogene. Sequencing was performed on naive CD8+ T cells from PBMCs. This receptor was taken from a man between 18 and 35 years old in good health. Some clones in this sample may be carry-over from other donors' samples. The CDR3 is CASSLPGLAETQTYTDTQYF. Here the CDR3 DNA reads TGTGCCAGCAGCCTACCGGGACTAGCGGAGACCCAAACCTACACAGATACGCAGTATTTT.